This record covers a single T cell receptor beta chain. Germline V gives CDR1 SGHDT, CDR2 YYEEEE. V shed 4 bases and J 5 bases; nucleotides not matched to a gene: 3. The CDR3 has 13 amino acids. Some clones are missing from TCRdb's copy, which holds only in-frame ones; the method was immunoSEQ multiplex PCR. The table has about 440,000 clones, 87% seen once. This entry comes from a study of blood T cell repertoires in COVID-19. V and J are TRBV5-6 and TRBJ1-5; TRBD1 matches at 7 bases. The sequence was collected from a woman aged 18 to 35 with acute COVID-19. Sequencing was carried out using PBMCs or T cells enriched from blood (not recorded which). Here the CDR3 DNA reads TGTGCCAGCAGCCACGACAGGGATCAGCCCCAGCATTTT. Its protein is CASSHDRDQPQHF.